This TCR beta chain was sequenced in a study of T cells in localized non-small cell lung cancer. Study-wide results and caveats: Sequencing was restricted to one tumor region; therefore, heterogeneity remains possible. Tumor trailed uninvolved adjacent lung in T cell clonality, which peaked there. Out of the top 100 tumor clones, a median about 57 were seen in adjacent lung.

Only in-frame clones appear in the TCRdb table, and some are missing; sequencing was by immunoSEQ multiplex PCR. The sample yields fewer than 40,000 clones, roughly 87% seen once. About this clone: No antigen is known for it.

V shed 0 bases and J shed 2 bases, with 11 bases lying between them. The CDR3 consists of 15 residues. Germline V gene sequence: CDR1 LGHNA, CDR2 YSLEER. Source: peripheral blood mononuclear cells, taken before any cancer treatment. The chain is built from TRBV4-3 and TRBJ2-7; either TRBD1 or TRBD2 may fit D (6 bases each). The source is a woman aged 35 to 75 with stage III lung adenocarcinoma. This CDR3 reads CASSQDPGATYEQYF. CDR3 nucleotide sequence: TGCGCCAGCAGCCAAGATCCGGGGGCCACCTACGAGCAGTACTTC.